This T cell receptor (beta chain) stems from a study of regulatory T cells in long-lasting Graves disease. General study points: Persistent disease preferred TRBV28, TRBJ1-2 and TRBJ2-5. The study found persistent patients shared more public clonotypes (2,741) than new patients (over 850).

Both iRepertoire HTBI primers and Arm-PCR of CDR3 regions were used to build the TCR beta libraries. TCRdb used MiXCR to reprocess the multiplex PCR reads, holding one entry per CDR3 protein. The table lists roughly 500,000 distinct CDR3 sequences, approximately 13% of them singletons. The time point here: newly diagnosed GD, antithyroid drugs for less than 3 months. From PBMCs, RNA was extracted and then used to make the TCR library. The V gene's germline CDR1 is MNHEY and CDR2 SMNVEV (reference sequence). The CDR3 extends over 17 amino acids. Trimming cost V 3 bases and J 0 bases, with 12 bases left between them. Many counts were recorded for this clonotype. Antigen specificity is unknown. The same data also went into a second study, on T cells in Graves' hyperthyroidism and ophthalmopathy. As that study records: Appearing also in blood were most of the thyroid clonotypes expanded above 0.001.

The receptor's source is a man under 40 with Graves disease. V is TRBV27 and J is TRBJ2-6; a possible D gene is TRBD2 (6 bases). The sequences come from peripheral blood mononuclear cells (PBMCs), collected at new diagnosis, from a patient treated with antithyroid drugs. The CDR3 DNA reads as TGTGCCAGCAGTTTGAGGGGCGGGGCCTCTGGGGCCAACGTCCTGACTTTC. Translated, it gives CASSLRGGASGANVLTF.